The 30 T cell receptor beta chains listed next were all sequenced from one sample in a study of vaccination and CD4 T cells after COVID-19. These receptors have no known antigen. CD4+ T cells that had been cultured provided DNA sequenced with the Oncomine TCR Beta short-read assay. Each CDR3 protein gets one entry after TCRdb re-called the PCR reads with MiXCR. The sample yields about 20,000 distinct CDR3 sequences, around half seen once. Specified treatment: approximately 11-day PBMC culture with coronavirus spike peptide pools or control peptides (ViraFEST assay). This specimen consisted of CD4+ T cells from blood, cultured in vitro, obtained before SARS-CoV-2 vaccination. These receptors came from a human donor who had recovered from COVID-19.

J is TRBJ2-2 and V is TRBV7-2, with D possibly matching TRBD2 (5 bases). Germline values: CDR1 SGHTA, CDR2 FQGNSA. V was trimmed by 0 bases and J by 1 base, leaving 9 bases between them. The CDR3 totals 16 residues. CDR3 nucleotides: TGTGCCAGCAGCTTAGCCCTAGGACTGAACACCGGGGAGCTGTTTTTT. As protein: CASSLALGLNTGELFF.

This clonotype showed up just once. The rearrangement uses TRBV25-1 and TRBJ2-7, with a weak D call TRBD1 (6 bases). Trimming stripped 4 bases from V and 0 bases from J, with 7 bases between. Germline lookup yields CDR1 MGHDK and CDR2 SYGVNS. The CDR3 contains 13 residues. The CDR3 DNA sequence: TGTGCCAGCAGTGGACAGGTCTCCTACGAGCAGTACTTC. Translated, it gives CASSGQVSYEQYF.

V and J are TRBV7-6 and TRBJ2-1, with D perhaps TRBD2 (6 bases). This CDR3 is built from 13 residues. The ends were cut back, 5 bases at V and 11 bases at J, with 16 bases in the middle. CDR1 and CDR2 (germline): SGHVS, FNYEAQ. CDR3 bases: TGTGCCAGCAGCAACGGAGGGAATGAAAAGCAGTTCTTC. Protein: CASSNGGNEKQFF.

This clonotype has only a few counts. This chain connects TRBV20-1 to TRBJ1-6; D might be TRBD1 (5 bases). This CDR3 spans 13 amino acids. Germline values: CDR1 DFQATT, CDR2 SNEGSKA (reference sequence). Between the trimmed V and J ends, which lost 4 bases and 5 bases, there was a span of 9 bases. CDR3 sequence: CSATPGNNSPLHF. CDR3 nucleotide sequence: TGCAGTGCTACCCCAGGGAATAATTCACCCCTCCACTTT.

J is TRBJ1-2 and V is TRBV6-5; D is perhaps TRBD1 (6 bases). Germline V gives CDR1 MNHEY, CDR2 SVGAGI. Trimming took off 2 bases at V and 4 bases at J, with 8 bases between the two ends. CDR3 length: 13 amino acids. The CDR3 region is CASSYDRTYGYTF. CDR3 sequence (DNA): TGTGCCAGCAGTTACGACAGGACCTATGGCTACACCTTC.

This sequence joins TRBV4-1 and TRBJ2-2; 14 bases are a match to TRBD2. This CDR3 contains 17 residues. V shed 4 bases and J 4 bases; nucleotides not matched to a gene: 5. Looked up from germline, CDR1 is MGHRA and CDR2 is YSYEKL. CDR3 sequence reads: CASSRGLAGDATGELFF. In DNA, the CDR3 is TGCGCCAGCAGCCGGGGACTAGCGGGGGACGCCACCGGGGAGCTGTTTTTT.

This clonotype was seen a handful of times. V gene TRBV7-9 combines with J gene TRBJ1-2; the D is unclear. Looked up from germline, CDR1 is SEHNR and CDR2 is FQNEAQ (reference sequence). Between the trimmed V and J ends, which lost 6 bases and 6 bases, there was a span of 17 bases. The CDR3 is 14 amino acids. The CDR3 is CASSKGGISDGYTF. CDR3 bases: TGTGCCAGCAGTAAAGGCGGGATCTCCGATGGCTACACCTTC.

This clonotype was observed a handful of times. The chain combines TRBV19 with TRBJ1-2; possibly TRBD1 for D (5 bases). The V gene's germline CDR1 is LNHDA and CDR2 SQIVND (reference sequence). CDR3 length: 14 amino acids. The V end lost 4 bases, the J end lost 7 bases, and 16 bases lay between the germline ends. Written as DNA, the CDR3 is TGTGCCAGTAGTAAGGGACGGTCGCCATCTGGCTACACCTTC. Amino acid sequence: CASSKGRSPSGYTF.

Notes on this clonotype: The junction and the germline gene differ at one end; a read error may be behind it. The V gene is TRBV7-9, the J gene TRBJ2-1; 9 nucleotides line up with TRBD1. CDR1 is SEHNR and CDR2 is FQNEAQ in the germline V gene (reference sequence). The CDR3 loop spans 16 amino acids. In DNA form, the CDR3 reads TGCGCCAGCAGCCAACGAACACAGGGGGCACGCAATGAGCAGTTCTTC. This sequence encodes CASSQRTQGARNEQFF.

This clonotype has just a few counts. The V call is TRBV10-3, the J call TRBJ1-2; D is ambiguous. V lost 8 bases and J 4 bases, leaving 14 bases between the germline ends. This CDR3 is 13 amino acids long. In germline, CDR1 is ENHRY, CDR2 SYGVKD. CDR3 bases: TGTGCCATCTTCGGCGGAGCCAGCTATGGCTACACCTTC. Its translation is CAIFGGASYGYTF.

Only one count was recorded for this clonotype. V is TRBV7-2 and J is TRBJ2-5; D may match TRBD1 or TRBD2 (5 bases each). The V end was cut by 4 bases, the J end by 0 bases, with 15 bases between. Germline V gives CDR1 SGHTA, CDR2 FQGNSA. The CDR3 is 16 residues long. This CDR3 is CASSSPGLPYQETQYF. CDR3 coding DNA: TGTGCCAGCAGCTCCCCGGGGCTACCGTACCAAGAGACCCAGTACTTC.

This clonotype was detected only a few times. This chain joins TRBV20-1 and TRBJ2-7; the D gene is possibly TRBD2 (6 bases). In germline, CDR1 is DFQATT, CDR2 SNEGSKA (reference sequence). This CDR3 is built from 15 residues. V dropped 0 bases and J dropped 3 bases, with 15 bases sitting between them. CDR3 coding DNA: TGCAGTGCTAGAGATGAAACGGGACTTCGCTACGAGCAGTACTTC. It translates to CSARDETGLRYEQYF.

The V call is TRBV29-1, the J call TRBJ1-2; perhaps TRBD1 as D (5 bases). Germline values: CDR1 SQVTM, CDR2 ANQGSEA. The CDR3 has 14 residues. Trimming took off 1 base at V and 8 bases at J, with 17 bases between the two ends. CDR3 amino acids: CSVEAEGTRRGYTF. The CDR3 coding sequence is TGCAGCGTTGAAGCGGAGGGGACTCGACGAGGCTACACCTTC.

This clonotype came up a few times. The chain joins TRBV15 to TRBJ1-1; 7 bases are shared with TRBD1. The CDR3 is 19 amino acids. CDR1 LNHNV and CDR2 YYDKDF come from the germline V gene (reference sequence). V lost 5 bases and J lost 2; bases outside the gene matches: 20. CDR3 region: CATSLIRTGRGPGNTEAFF. DNA for the CDR3: TGTGCCACCAGCCTGATTCGGACAGGACGGGGTCCGGGAAACACTGAAGCTTTCTTT. Supplemented by reference TRBV15 and TRBJ1-1, the full variable domain reads DAMVIQNPRYQVTQFGKPVTLSCSQTLNHNVMYWYQQKSSQAPKLLFHYYDKDFNNEADTPDNFQSRRPNTSFCFLDIRSPGLGDTAMYLCATSLIRTGRGPGNTEAFFGQGTRLTVV.

V and J are TRBV20-1 and TRBJ2-3; tentatively, D is TRBD2 (5 bases). V shed 4 bases and J shed 3 bases, with 11 bases lying between them. Germline V gene lookup returns CDR1 DFQATT and CDR2 SNEGSKA (reference sequence). The CDR3 contains 13 residues. The chain's CDR3 is CSATSGRTDTQYF. DNA for the CDR3: TGCAGTGCTACCAGCGGAAGAACAGATACGCAGTATTTT.

CDR3 sequence reads: CASGSYRVASYEQYF. DNA for the CDR3: TGTGCCAGCGGTTCCTACAGGGTCGCATCCTACGAGCAGTACTTC. V usage is TRBV28 and J usage is TRBJ2-7; D may be TRBD1 (6 bases). The CDR3 contains 15 residues. Germline lookup yields CDR1 MDHEN and CDR2 SYDVKM. V was clipped by 8 bases and J by 1 base, with 18 bases between them. Supplemented by reference TRBV28 and TRBJ2-7, the full variable domain reads DVKVTQSSRYLVKRTGEKVFLECVQDMDHENMFWYRQDPGLGLRLIYFSYDVKMKEKGDIPEGYSVSREKKERFSLILESASTNQTSMYLCASGSYRVASYEQYFGPGTRLTVT.

The chain's CDR3 is CASSVRAAGDTQYF. Written as DNA, the CDR3 is TGTGCCAGCAGCGTCAGGGCCGCCGGAGATACGCAGTATTTT. The chain recombines TRBV6-1 with TRBJ2-3; possibly TRBD1 for D (5 bases). This CDR3 is 14 amino acids long. In germline, CDR1 is MNHNS, CDR2 SASEGT. V was trimmed by 6 bases and J by 5 bases, leaving 15 bases between them.

V and J are TRBV7-2 and TRBJ1-6; D not resolved. The V end lost 9 bases, the J end lost 10 bases, and 16 bases lay between the germline ends. The germline V gene encodes CDR1 SGHTA and CDR2 FQGNSA. The CDR3 covers 13 residues. CDR3 DNA sequence: TGTGCCAGTAACGACAAGGGTCACTCACCCCTCCACTTT. Its translation: CASNDKGHSPLHF.

The rearrangement joins TRBV20-1 to TRBJ1-2, with D unresolved. Trimming removed 2 bases at V and 0 bases at J, with 7 bases between. Germline loops: CDR1 DFQATT, CDR2 SNEGSKA (reference sequence). The CDR3 is 13 residues long. CDR3 in amino acids: CSARNPTNYGYTF. The CDR3 DNA is TGCAGTGCTAGAAATCCCACTAACTATGGCTACACCTTC.

There are a few counts of this clonotype. The chain has TRBV20-1 and TRBJ2-7; 10 nucleotides agree with TRBD2. CDR3 length: 16 residues. Germline CDR1 reads DFQATT; CDR2 reads SNEGSKA (reference sequence). V gave up 1 base and J gave up 2 bases; unmatched junction bases: 8. This CDR3 is CSARGLAGAVPYEQYF. DNA for the CDR3: TGCAGTGCTAGAGGGCTAGCGGGGGCCGTTCCCTACGAGCAGTACTTC.

This clonotype has a handful of counts. The chain combines TRBV7-3 with TRBJ2-3; D ambiguous. Germline V gene lookup returns CDR1 SGHTA and CDR2 FQGTGA. Trimming removed 6 bases from V and 2 bases from J, with 15 bases in between. The CDR3 consists of 15 residues. For the CDR3, the DNA is TGTGCCAGCAGTAAAGGTGTAGGGTCCACAGATACGCAGTATTTT. This sequence encodes CASSKGVGSTDTQYF.

This clonotype was detected only a few times. In DNA, the CDR3 is TGTGCCAGTAGCGGGACAGGGGGAGGTAGTGAAGCTTTCTTT. Its protein product is CASSGTGGGSEAFF. J is TRBJ1-1 and V is TRBV19; TRBD1 matches at 11 bases. The CDR3 covers 14 residues. In germline, CDR1 is LNHDA, CDR2 SQIVND (reference sequence). The V segment lost 6 bases and the J segment 7 bases; nucleotides outside the gene matches: 7.

The genes are TRBV4-1 and TRBJ2-7; TRBD1 is a possible D gene (7 bases). The CDR3 is 15 residues long. The V and J ends lost 4 bases and 2 bases respectively, with 15 bases between them. Germline values: CDR1 MGHRA, CDR2 YSYEKL. This CDR3 reads CASSPRAGGTYEQYF. The CDR3 nucleotides are TGCGCCAGCAGCCCCCGTGCAGGGGGGACCTACGAGCAGTACTTC.

The V call is TRBV28, the J call TRBJ1-5; D not certain. This CDR3 region has 12 residues. Germline V gene lookup returns CDR1 MDHEN and CDR2 SYDVKM. The V and J ends lost 5 bases and 3 bases respectively, with 5 bases between them. The chain's CDR3 is CASSPPNQPQHF. CDR3 sequence (DNA): TGTGCCAGCAGTCCACCCAATCAGCCCCAGCATTTT.

This chain joins TRBV28 and TRBJ2-3; D is ambiguous. This CDR3 is 17 amino acids long. Germline CDR1 MDHEN, CDR2 SYDVKM. Trimming cost V 2 bases and J 3 bases, with 18 bases left between them. The DNA for the CDR3 is TGTGCCAGCAGTTTACCCACAAACCTAATAGCTACAGATACGCAGTATTTT. Its protein product is CASSLPTNLIATDTQYF.

In its sample, this clonotype was seen once. The chain employs TRBV20-1 and TRBJ2-1, with a weak D call TRBD2 (6 bases). Germline CDR1 DFQATT, CDR2 SNEGSKA (reference sequence). Trimming stripped 2 bases from V and 3 bases from J, with 17 bases between. The CDR3 loop spans 16 amino acids. CDR3 DNA: TGCAGTGCTAGACCAACTATGGGGGGAAACTACAATGAGCAGTTCTTC. Translating it yields CSARPTMGGNYNEQFF.

The chain combines TRBV7-9 with TRBJ1-4, with D possibly being TRBD1 (6 bases). In germline, CDR1 is SEHNR, CDR2 FQNEAQ (reference sequence). V lost 1 base to trimming and J lost 17 bases, with 17 bases between them. This CDR3 spans 13 amino acids. This CDR3 reads CASSLGGIGQRFF. In DNA form, the CDR3 reads TGTGCCAGCAGCTTAGGAGGAATTGGACAGCGATTTTTT.

This clonotype was seen only a few times. The rearrangement links TRBV6-1 to TRBJ1-2, with 10 bases lining up with TRBD1. The junction had 3 bases not matched to a gene; V was cut back by 3 bases and J by 8 bases. The CDR3 contains 13 residues. Per the germline V gene, CDR1 is MNHNS and CDR2 is SASEGT. The CDR3 DNA follows: TGTGCCAGCAGTGATCGGGACAGGGGAGGCTACACCTTC. Translated: CASSDRDRGGYTF.

The genes are TRBV19 and TRBJ2-5; D remains unclear. Trimming shortened V by 6 bases and J by 5 bases, and 4 bases separated the two germline ends. The CDR3 consists of 10 residues. Germline loops: CDR1 LNHDA, CDR2 SQIVND (reference sequence). CDR3 loop: CASRGETQYF. For the CDR3, the DNA is TGTGCCAGTAGAGGGGAGACCCAGTACTTC.

This clonotype was observed a handful of times. The V gene is TRBV20-1, the J gene TRBJ1-2; 9 bases agree with TRBD1. Germline CDR1 reads DFQATT; CDR2 reads SNEGSKA (reference sequence). The V gene end was trimmed by 2 bases and the J gene end by 12 bases; junction bases not matched to a gene: 10. The length of the CDR3 is 13 residues. This CDR3 reads CSARPAGTGNHTF. The CDR3 region has the DNA TGCAGTGCTAGACCTGCTGGGACAGGGAACCACACCTTC.